One and the same sample provided the 28 T cell receptor beta chains below, sequenced in a study of T cell repertoires in aging, cancer and after chemotherapy. A mixed TRB-A/B primer pool amplified rearranged TRB by multiplex touch-down PCR. MiXCR was run by TCRdb on the multiplex PCR reads, yielding one entry per CDR3 protein. Of some 7,000 distinct CDR3 sequences in the sample, about 29% were seen once. Amplification of TCR beta used genomic DNA extracted from peripheral blood. Input material: blood. These TCRs come from a human donor with a blood cancer. The donor label of this sample is uncertain.

This clonotype was detected only a few times. This chain links TRBV5-4 with TRBJ2-6, with 8 bases matching TRBD1. With V trimmed by 4 bases and J by 10 bases, 7 bases remained unmatched. This CDR3 has 14 amino acids. Germline V gene data show CDR1 as SGHNT and CDR2 as YYREEE (reference sequence). The DNA for the CDR3 is TGTGCCAGCAGCGCAACCGGGACAGGTAACGTCCTGACTTTC. As protein: CASSATGTGNVLTF.

The J gene is TRBJ2-3, the V gene TRBV11-2; D is possibly TRBD1 or TRBD2 (7 bases each). Trimming took 0 bases from V and 3 from J, leaving 13 bases between them. The germline gives CDR1 SGHAT, CDR2 FQNNGV. CDR3 length equals 16 residues. CDR3 protein: CASSLDMQGGTDTQYF. The CDR3 DNA reads TGTGCCAGCAGCTTAGATATGCAGGGGGGGACAGATACGCAGTATTTT.

This clonotype has just a few counts. The chain combines TRBV6-2 or TRBV6-3 with TRBJ2-1, with TRBD1 identical over 7 bases. After removal of 6 bases from V and 3 bases from J, the junction contained 11 bases not matched to a gene. Germline V gene lookup returns CDR1 MNHEY and CDR2 SVGEGT. This CDR3 contains 16 residues. CDR3 residues: CASSTPPDRVYNEQFF. CDR3 DNA: TGTGCCAGCAGCACCCCTCCCGACAGGGTCTACAATGAGCAGTTCTTC.

This chain joins TRBV20-1 and TRBJ2-5; D not certain. Germline CDR1 reads DFQATT; CDR2 reads SNEGSKA (reference sequence). The CDR3 totals 12 residues. V was trimmed by 1 base and J by 0 bases, leaving 3 bases between them. The DNA for the CDR3 is TGCAGTGCTAGAGTCAACCAAGAGACCCAGTACTTC. Its protein product is CSARVNQETQYF.

The V gene is TRBV20-1, the J gene TRBJ1-4; D gene ambiguous. The CDR3 has 11 amino acids. Germline-derived CDR1 and CDR2 are DFQATT and SNEGSKA (reference sequence). V was clipped by 6 bases and J by 5 bases, with 7 bases between them. The CDR3 sequence: CSAPGNEKLFF. The CDR3 DNA follows: TGCAGTGCGCCAGGCAATGAAAAACTGTTTTTT.

This chain joins TRBV7-9 and TRBJ2-3; no clear D. The germline CDR1 and CDR2 sequences are SEHNR and FQNEAQ (reference sequence). The CDR3 extends over 14 amino acids. V was trimmed by 1 base and J by 2 bases, leaving 7 bases between them. The CDR3 here is CASSLESHTDTQYF. Here the CDR3 DNA reads TGTGCCAGCAGCTTAGAGTCACACACAGATACGCAGTATTTT.

The V gene is TRBV15, the J gene TRBJ2-5; TRBD1 matches at 9 bases. The CDR3 spans 15 residues. Germline V gene data show CDR1 as LNHNV and CDR2 as YYDKDF (reference sequence). V lost 1 base, J lost 3 bases, and 3 bases stayed unmatched. CDR3 in amino acids: CATSRAGTGKETQYF. The CDR3 coding sequence is TGTGCCACCAGCAGAGCCGGGACAGGGAAAGAGACCCAGTACTTC.

V and J are TRBV20-1 and TRBJ1-6; perhaps TRBD1 as D (5 bases). This CDR3 spans 15 amino acids. Germline values: CDR1 DFQATT, CDR2 SNEGSKA (reference sequence). V was pared by 0 bases and J by 8 bases, with 14 bases between. In nucleotides, the CDR3 is TGCAGTGCTAGAGAGGGAACTTGGGGGGATTCACCCCTCCACTTT. It encodes CSAREGTWGDSPLHF.

This clonotype has more than one count but fewer than ten. This chain joins TRBV30 and TRBJ2-2, with D hard to call. This CDR3 is 13 amino acids long. V shed 4 bases and J shed 4 bases, with 10 bases lying between them. Germline V CDR1 and CDR2: GTSNPN, SVGIG (reference sequence). In DNA form, the CDR3 reads TGTGCCTGGAAAAGTGAGAGCACCGGGGAGCTGTTTTTT. Its protein is CAWKSESTGELFF.

This chain links TRBV12-3 or TRBV12-4 with TRBJ2-7; tentatively, D is TRBD1 or TRBD2 (5 bases each). CDR3 length: 12 amino acids. Trimming stripped 6 bases from V and 7 bases from J, with 13 bases between. This CDR3 reads CASSYGTREQYF. The CDR3 bases are TGTGCCAGCAGCTACGGGACGAGAGAGCAGTACTTC.

This clonotype was detected a few times. J is TRBJ2-1 and V is TRBV5-1, with 7 bases that match TRBD1. The CDR3 runs 14 residues. Germline V gene data show CDR1 as SGHRS and CDR2 as YFSETQ. With 5 bases clipped from V and 7 bases from J, the junction kept 9 bases outside the gene matches. The CDR3 loop is CASRFGQAQNEQFF. The CDR3 nucleotides read TGCGCCAGCAGATTTGGACAGGCGCAGAATGAGCAGTTCTTC.

CDR3 nucleotide sequence: TGTGCCAGCAGTTACCCGCCTGCCGCTTCACCCCTCCACTTT. This encodes CASSYPPAASPLHF. The chain couples TRBV6-6 to TRBJ1-6; D uncertain. The CDR3 loop spans 14 amino acids. Trimming shortened V by 2 bases and J by 9 bases, and 11 bases separated the two germline ends. Germline CDR1 reads MNHNY; CDR2 reads SVGAGI (reference sequence).

This clonotype was detected only a few times. The rearrangement joins TRBV12-3 or TRBV12-4 to TRBJ1-6, with a tentative D call TRBD1 (5 bases). V lost 5 bases and J 3 bases, leaving 11 bases between the germline ends. This CDR3 has 15 amino acids. The CDR3 nucleotides read TGTGCCAGCAGTACCGGGGGTTTCTATAATTCACCCCTCCACTTT. This sequence encodes CASSTGGFYNSPLHF.

This clonotype was counted only a few times. The V gene is TRBV6-5, the J gene TRBJ1-5; D is uncertain. Trimming left V 0 bases short and J 10 bases short, with 13 bases between. The CDR3 spans 14 residues. Germline lookup yields CDR1 MNHEY and CDR2 SVGAGI. The CDR3 region is CASSYSIVGKPQHF. The CDR3, as DNA: TGTGCCAGCAGTTACTCGATCGTCGGAAAACCCCAGCATTTT.

This clonotype was detected only a few times. The gene calls are TRBV5-6 and TRBJ1-2; weak D call: TRBD1 (6 bases). The V gene lost 4 bases and the J gene lost 1 base, with 14 bases spanning the gap. CDR3 length: 15 residues. CDR1 is SGHDT and CDR2 is YYEEEE in the germline V gene. CDR3 loop: CASSPDRRYNYGYTF. The CDR3 DNA follows: TGTGCCAGCAGCCCAGACAGGCGGTATAACTATGGCTACACCTTC.

The genes are TRBV12-3 or TRBV12-4 and TRBJ1-3; TRBD1 aligns across 8 bases. The CDR3 contains 14 residues. V was pared by 11 bases and J by 3 bases, with 9 bases of the junction left unmatched. The CDR3: CASMGQVNGNTIYF. Written as DNA, the CDR3 is TGTGCCTCCATGGGACAGGTTAATGGAAACACCATATATTTT.

This chain connects TRBV7-9 to TRBJ2-1, with D unresolved. Germline CDR1 reads SEHNR; CDR2 reads FQNEAQ (reference sequence). The CDR3 is 11 amino acids. Trimming pared 2 bases from V and 8 bases from J, leaving 4 bases between. The CDR3 region is CASSLIYEQFF. Here the CDR3 DNA reads TGTGCCAGCAGCTTAATTTATGAGCAGTTCTTC. Full variable domain (remainder filled in from reference TRBV7-9 and TRBJ2-1): DTGVSQNPRHKITKRGQNVTFRCDPISEHNRLYWYRQTLGQGPEFLTYFQNEAQLEKSRLLSDRFSAERPKGSFSTLEIQRTEQGDSAMYLCASSLIYEQFFGPGTRLTVL.

In its sample, this clonotype was seen a few times. The chain carries TRBV10-1 and TRBJ1-4; TRBD1 aligns across 8 bases. The germline V gene encodes CDR1 WNHNN and CDR2 SYGVQD (reference sequence). The junction had 4 bases not matched to a gene; V was cut back by 6 bases and J by 7 bases. This CDR3 region has 13 residues. The CDR3 DNA sequence: TGCGCCAGCAGCAGGGGGCTGGGTGAAAAACTGTTTTTT. The encoded protein is CASSRGLGEKLFF.

The chain has TRBV10-3 and TRBJ2-1; 14 bases agree with TRBD2. Trimming at V came to 10 bases and at J to 7 bases, leaving 6 bases not matched to a gene. Germline V gene data show CDR1 as ENHRY and CDR2 as SYGVKD. This CDR3 has 14 residues. The CDR3 here is CATAGTSGGNEQFF. CDR3 DNA: TGTGCCACCGCCGGGACTAGCGGGGGTAATGAGCAGTTCTTC.

A few counts support this clonotype. The V gene is TRBV30, the J gene TRBJ1-2, with D unresolved. Germline assignment: CDR1 GTSNPN and CDR2 SVGIG (reference sequence). The ends were cut back, 4 bases at V and 4 bases at J, with 16 bases in the middle. The CDR3 has 14 amino acids. CDR3 sequence (DNA): TGTGCCTGGACCCCGGTGGGGTTGGGCTATGGCTACACCTTC. This translates into CAWTPVGLGYGYTF.

The CDR3 DNA follows: TGTGCCAGCAGCTTAGGGGGGGAGGCTAATGAAAAACTGTTTTTT. This encodes CASSLGGEANEKLFF. The chain carries TRBV7-2 and TRBJ1-4; D perhaps matches TRBD1 (5 bases). Trimming removed 1 base at V and 3 bases at J, with 9 bases between. This CDR3 is 15 amino acids long. Per germline, CDR1 SGHTA and CDR2 FQGNSA.

This clonotype was picked up a small number of times. The rearrangement joins TRBV12-3 or TRBV12-4 to TRBJ2-7; TRBD1 agrees at 7 bases. The junction had 7 bases not matched to a gene; V was cut back by 10 bases and J by 4 bases. CDR3 length: 12 residues. The CDR3 DNA follows: TGTGCCATACTGACAGGGTGGTACGAGCAGTACTTC. It codes for CAILTGWYEQYF.

The genes are TRBV18 and TRBJ2-7, with 10 bases aligning to TRBD1. After removal of 6 bases from V and 6 bases from J, the junction contained 5 bases not matched to a gene. Germline V lookup: CDR1 KGHSH, CDR2 LQKENI. There are 13 residues in the CDR3. The CDR3 nucleotides read TGTGCCAGCTCGCCGGGACAGGGGAGCGAGCAGTACTTC. Its translation is CASSPGQGSEQYF.

The genes are TRBV24-1 and TRBJ1-5; no clear D. The CDR3 runs to 14 residues. Trimming cost V 2 bases and J 2 bases, with 6 bases left between them. Looked up from germline, CDR1 is KGHDR and CDR2 is SFDVKD. For the CDR3, the DNA is TGTGCCACCAGTGATTATGGGGGCAATCAGCCCCAGCATTTT. It yields the protein CATSDYGGNQPQHF.

This clonotype showed up just a few times. The V call is TRBV6-5, the J call TRBJ2-4; D gene unclear. The germline CDR1 and CDR2 sequences are MNHEY and SVGAGI. V gave up 5 bases and J gave up 1 base, with 9 bases separating them. CDR3 length: 14 amino acids. The CDR3 nucleotides are TGTGCCAGCAGTCCGAGCGTGGCCAAAAACATTCAGTACTTC. This sequence encodes CASSPSVAKNIQYF.

In its sample, this clonotype was seen a few times. CDR3 nucleotides: TGTGCCAGCAGCTTACGCTGGGGGGGACCCTACAATGAGCAGTTCTTC. Amino acid sequence: CASSLRWGGPYNEQFF. The chain employs TRBV5-6 and TRBJ2-1; 7 nucleotides match TRBD2. Germline trimming cut 2 bases from V and 2 bases from J; bases unmatched to any gene: 7. CDR1 SGHDT and CDR2 YYEEEE come from the germline V gene. The CDR3 length is 16 residues.

CDR3 in DNA: TGTGCCAGCAGCTCGGGGGGGGCGACGAACACTGAAGCTTTCTTT. It is translated as CASSSGGATNTEAFF. The V gene is TRBV5-4, the J gene TRBJ1-1; D perhaps matches TRBD1 (6 bases). This CDR3 has 15 amino acids. Germline-derived CDR1 and CDR2 are SGHNT and YYREEE (reference sequence). V lost 3 bases to trimming and J lost 1 base, with 13 bases between them.

This clonotype turned up a few times. The rearrangement links TRBV15 to TRBJ2-5; D possibly corresponds to TRBD1 (6 bases). V gave up 0 bases and J gave up 5 bases, with 19 bases separating them. Germline CDR1 LNHNV, CDR2 YYDKDF (reference sequence). This CDR3 has 17 amino acids. CDR3 coding DNA: TGTGCCACCAGCAGAGATCATGGGGGCGGGTGGATGGAGACCCAGTACTTC. It codes for CATSRDHGGGWMETQYF.